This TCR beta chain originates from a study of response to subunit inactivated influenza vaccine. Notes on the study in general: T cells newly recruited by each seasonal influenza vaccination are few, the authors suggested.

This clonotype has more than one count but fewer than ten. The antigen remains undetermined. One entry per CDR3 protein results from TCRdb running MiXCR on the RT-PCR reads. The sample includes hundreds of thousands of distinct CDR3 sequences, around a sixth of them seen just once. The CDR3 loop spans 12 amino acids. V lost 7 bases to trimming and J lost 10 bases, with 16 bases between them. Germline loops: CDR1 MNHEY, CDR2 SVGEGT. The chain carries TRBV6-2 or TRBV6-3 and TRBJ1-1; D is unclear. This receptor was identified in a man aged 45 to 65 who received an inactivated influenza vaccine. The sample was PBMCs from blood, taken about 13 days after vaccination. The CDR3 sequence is CASKFGQARAFF. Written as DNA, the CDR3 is TGTGCCAGCAAGTTCGGGCAGGCACGAGCTTTCTTT.